A selection of T cell receptor beta chains follows, all from one sample in a study of T cells in localized non-small cell lung cancer. Here immunoSEQ multiplex PCR was the method, and the copy in TCRdb shows in-frame clones only, minus some. The sample has tens of thousands of clones, 85% to 95% seen once. Source: peripheral blood, taken before any cancer treatment. The receptors here all came from a woman aged 35 to 69 with stage I lung adenocarcinoma. Each CDR3 is given with its conserved first and last residue. D genes are given only for firm matches. The size field is filled for only some rows; it gives once, few, many or a size class.

len	abundance	v_gene	j_gene	d_gene	CDR3nt	CDR3aa
13	once	TRBV11-3	TRBJ2-3	NA	TGTGCCAGCAGGGCGACAGGCACAGATACGCAGTATTTT	CASRATGTDTQYF
16	once	TRBV15	TRBJ1-2	NA	TGTGCCACCAGCCGCCGTGGGACGGGAGCTAACTATGGCTACACCTTC	CATSRRGTGANYGYTF
14	NA	TRBV6-6	TRBJ2-7	NA	TGTGCCAGCAGTTTAACCGGGACTCCCTACGAGCAGTACTTC	CASSLTGTPYEQYF
14	NA	TRBV28	TRBJ2-7	NA	TGTGCCAGCAGTTTCGACACGTGGACCTACGAGCAGTACTTC	CASSFDTWTYEQYF
16	NA	TRBV14	TRBJ2-3	NA	TGTGCCAGCAGCCAAGATGCAGGGGGGTTCACAGATACGCAGTATTTT	CASSQDAGGFTDTQYF
17	NA	TRBV11-2	TRBJ2-2	NA	TGTGCCAGCAGCGGAGAGGTTTGGGCGTATCTTGGCGGGGAGCTGTTTTTT	CASSGEVWAYLGGELFF
15	NA	TRBV9	TRBJ2-2	NA	TGTGCCAGCAGCGTAGATTCCAGGGAGAGCGGGGAGCTGTTTTTT	CASSVDSRESGELFF
14	NA	TRBV2	TRBJ1-2	TRBD1	TGTGCCAGCATCCGGGACAGGGGAAGCTATGGCTACACCTTC	CASIRDRGSYGYTF
13	NA	TRBV13	TRBJ2-1	TRBD1	TGTGCCAGCAGCTCGAGGACAGGGAATGAGCAGTTCTTC	CASSSRTGNEQFF
18	NA	TRBV7-5	TRBJ2-5	NA	TGTGCCAGAAGCCCCGGGGACGGTCGTTTGGGGAAACAAGAGACCCAGTACTTC	CARSPGDGRLGKQETQYF
15	NA	TRBV29-1	TRBJ1-2	NA	TGCAGCGTTGAATTGAGATCTGGGGATAACTATGGCTACACCTTC	CSVELRSGDNYGYTF
13	NA	TRBV6-5	TRBJ2-7	NA	TGTGCCAGCAGTTACTCAATTACCTACGAGCAGTACTTC	CASSYSITYEQYF
15	NA	TRBV7-2	TRBJ1-2	TRBD1	TGTGCCAGCAGCTTTGCTCTCGGACAGGACTATGGCTACACCTTC	CASSFALGQDYGYTF
15	NA	TRBV6-4	TRBJ1-6	TRBD1	TGTGCCAGCAGTGCCCCAGGGGGACATAATTCACCCCCCCACTTT	CASSAPGGHNSPPHF
15	NA	TRBV6-1	TRBJ2-6	NA	TGTGCCAGCAGAGCGAAAGGGTCGGGGGCCAACGTCCTGACTTTC	CASRAKGSGANVLTF
13	NA	TRBV9	TRBJ2-5	NA	TGTGCCAGCAGCCCGTACGGGGCGGAGACCCAGTACTTC	CASSPYGAETQYF
15	NA	TRBV15	TRBJ1-2	NA	TGTGCCACCAGCAGAGTGCTGGAGGGAGGCTATGGCTACACCTTC	CATSRVLEGGYGYTF
14	NA	TRBV6-1	TRBJ1-6	NA	TGTGCCAGCAGTGCTCAGGGTAGAGATTCACCCCTCCACTTT	CASSAQGRDSPLHF
14	NA	TRBV10-3	TRBJ1-1	NA	TGTGCCATCAGTGAGTCTGGGGGGAACACTGAAGCTTTCTTT	CAISESGGNTEAFF
14	NA	TRBV2	TRBJ2-7	TRBD1	TGTGCCAGCAGGACCAGGGGGAGCTCCTACGAGCAGTACTTC	CASRTRGSSYEQYF
13	NA	TRBV12-5	TRBJ1-1	NA	TGTGCTAGTGGGGGGGGACTGAACACTGAAGCTTTCTTT	CASGGGLNTEAFF
17	NA	TRBV4-3	TRBJ2-3	NA	TGCGCCAGCAGCCAAGATCTCCCCGACAGAAAGACAGATACGCAGTATTTT	CASSQDLPDRKTDTQYF
14	NA	TRBV7-9	TRBJ2-5	NA	TGTGCCAGCAGCTTAGTCGGAACCCAAGAGACCCAGTACTTC	CASSLVGTQETQYF
13	few	TRBV10-3	TRBJ1-1	NA	TGTGCCATCAGTGAGGGAGGGAGTACTGAAGCTTTCTTT	CAISEGGSTEAFF
15	NA	TRBV11-2	TRBJ1-1	TRBD1	TGTGCCAGCAGCTCCCGGGACAGGATAAACACTGAAGCTTTCTTT	CASSSRDRINTEAFF
16	NA	TRBV19	TRBJ1-3	NA	TGTGCCAGTAGTATTACCGTTCGAGGATCTGGAAACACCATATATTTT	CASSITVRGSGNTIYF
15	NA	TRBV5-4	TRBJ1-2	NA	TGTGCCAGCAGCCGGGACGGGGGGGCTAACTATGGCTACACCTTC	CASSRDGGANYGYTF
13	NA	TRBV5-1	TRBJ2-5	NA	TGCGCCAGCAGCTTGCAGGGGCGAGAGACCCGGTACTTC	CASSLQGRETRYF
16	NA	TRBV7-3	TRBJ1-1	TRBD1	TGTGCCAGCAGCGCTACAGGGGGCTTTACGAACACTGAAGCTTTCTTT	CASSATGGFTNTEAFF
15	NA	TRBV4-1	TRBJ2-7	NA	TGCGCCAGCAGCCCAAACACAGGGAGCTCCTACGAGCAGTACTTC	CASSPNTGSSYEQYF
12	NA	TRBV11-2	TRBJ1-1	TRBD1	TGTGCCAGCAGCAGGGACAGGGAGAGAGCTTTCTTT	CASSRDRERAFF
13	NA	TRBV18	TRBJ2-7	TRBD1	TGTGCCAGCTCACCGGGACAGGGGGAAGGGCAGTACTTC	CASSPGQGEGQYF
14	NA	TRBV7-8	TRBJ2-2	NA	TGTGCCAGCAGCTTAGCGACCCCCACCGGGGAGCTGTTTTTT	CASSLATPTGELFF
12	NA	TRBV29-1	TRBJ1-4	NA	TGCAGCGGGTTCGGGGGAGGAGAAAAACTGTTTTTT	CSGFGGGEKLFF
17	NA	TRBV7-2	TRBJ2-5	TRBD1	TGTGCCAGCAGCCCTGGCGTGGGGACAGGGGGCGCGGAGACCCAGTACTTC	CASSPGVGTGGAETQYF
13	NA	TRBV29-1	TRBJ2-3	NA	TGCAGCGCCGATGATCCGTACTCAGATACGCAGTATTTT	CSADDPYSDTQYF
16	NA	TRBV19	TRBJ1-5	TRBD1	TGTGCCAGTAGTATATACAGGGGCATGGGGGATCAGCCCCAGCATTTT	CASSIYRGMGDQPQHF
12	NA	TRBV5-1	TRBJ2-1	NA	TGCGCCAGCAGCTTGGGGAGGGATGAGCAGTTCTTC	CASSLGRDEQFF
11	NA	TRBV9	TRBJ2-2	NA	TGTGCCAGCAGCGTAGCCGGGGAGCTGTTTTTT	CASSVAGELFF
13	NA	TRBV14	TRBJ1-6	NA	TGTGCCAGCAGCCAAGTCGGGGTTGTACCCCTCCACTTT	CASSQVGVVPLHF
12	few	TRBV6-5	TRBJ1-2	TRBD1	TGTGCCAGCAGGACAGGGGTCATTAACTACACCTTC	CASRTGVINYTF
13	NA	TRBV28	TRBJ1-2	NA	TGTGCCAGCAGTATTGACAGTTACTATGGCTACACCTTC	CASSIDSYYGYTF
17	NA	TRBV7-6	TRBJ2-3	TRBD2	TGTGCCAGCAGCCGGGGACTAGCGGGTTCTAGCACAGATACGCAGTATTTT	CASSRGLAGSSTDTQYF
17	NA	TRBV9	TRBJ2-2	TRBD1	TGTGCCAGCAGTACCTACCCCCGGACAGGGAGAGGCGGGGAGCTGTTTTTT	CASSTYPRTGRGGELFF
19	NA	TRBV2	TRBJ1-3	NA	TGTGCCAGCAGTGAGCGCTTAAGAGACAGACCCCACTCTGGAAACACCATATATTTT	CASSERLRDRPHSGNTIYF
18	NA	TRBV7-3	TRBJ2-7	TRBD1	TGTGCCAGCAGCTCCCTTCCAACCTTATGGGACAGGCTTTACGAGCAGTACTTC	CASSSLPTLWDRLYEQYF
14	NA	TRBV7-6	TRBJ2-1	TRBD2	TGTGCCAGCAGCTTAGTAGGGACTAACAATGAGCAGTTCTTC	CASSLVGTNNEQFF
14	NA	TRBV4-3	TRBJ2-7	NA	TGCGCCAGCAGCCACCTAAGCACGGAGGGCGAGCAGTACTTC	CASSHLSTEGEQYF
15	NA	TRBV19	TRBJ1-4	NA	TGTGCCAGTAGTTCAATGTCGGGGGGCGATGAAAAACTGTTTTTT	CASSSMSGGDEKLFF
16	NA	TRBV10-2	TRBJ2-4	NA	TGCGCCAGCAGTGAGCCCCGCCAGCTCTACAAAAACATTCAGTACTTC	CASSEPRQLYKNIQYF
11	NA	TRBV6-6	TRBJ2-2	NA	TGTGCCAGCGGTGATACCGGGGAGCTGTTTTTT	CASGDTGELFF
16	NA	TRBV29-1	TRBJ2-3	TRBD2	TGCAGCGTTCCTTCCCATAGGGCGGGAGGCACAGATACGCAGTATTTT	CSVPSHRAGGTDTQYF
14	NA	TRBV10-2	TRBJ2-1	NA	TGCGCCACCCGAATCGGGGTCTCCTACAATGAGCAGTTCTTC	CATRIGVSYNEQFF
19	NA	TRBV14	TRBJ2-3	NA	TGTGCCAGCAGCCAAGCCCCCTGGAGGAGCGCGTCTAGCACAGATACGCAGTATTTT	CASSQAPWRSASSTDTQYF
14	NA	TRBV19	TRBJ2-4	NA	TGTGCCAGTGTGAATCTGGGTGAAAAAAACATTCAGTACTTC	CASVNLGEKNIQYF
15	NA	TRBV19	TRBJ1-2	TRBD1	TGTGCCAGTAGTTTCCGACGGGACAGCCTCTATGGCTACACCTTC	CASSFRRDSLYGYTF
12	NA	TRBV7-9	TRBJ2-2	NA	TGTGCCAGCAGCGGGGACGCCGGGGAGCTGTTTTTT	CASSGDAGELFF
14	NA	TRBV19	TRBJ2-4	NA	TGTGCCAGTAGTATAGCTACAGGATGGAACATTCAGTACTTC	CASSIATGWNIQYF
15	NA	TRBV18	TRBJ2-7	TRBD1	TGTGCCAGCTCATTGGGACAGGGCAATTCCTTAGAGCAGTACTTC	CASSLGQGNSLEQYF